In this sample, the clone carrying this T cell receptor (beta chain) turned up a few times. Its specificity is unknown. The data were obtained in a study of Graves' ophthalmopathy and Graves' hyperthyroidism. The hyperthyroidism patients, aged 18 to 65, had been newly diagnosed, with under 2 months' duration. A diagnosis was made from clinical symptoms together with serum thyroxine, TRAb, thyroid ultrasound and orbital computed tomography. Amplification of the TCR beta CDR3 regions used RNA transcripts (as template). In the first round, RT-PCR was carried out with HTBI primers, and a multiplex PCR formed the second round. TCRdb analysed the multiplex PCR reads with MiXCR anew, one entry per CDR3 protein. The sample has more than 1,000,000 distinct CDR3 sequences; roughly 35% are singletons. Whole-study results and caveats: Built on 13 signatures, a model told ophthalmopathy apart from stable hyperthyroidism with over 85% sensitivity and approximately 81% specificity. Among thyroid clonotypes expanded above 0.001 frequency, most also appeared in blood.

This TCR came from an adult man with Graves' hyperthyroidism. The sequenced sample consisted of peripheral blood or thyroid tissue (not recorded which).

This CDR3 reads CASSWSSGIETDTQYF. The CDR3 nucleotides are TGTGCCAGCAGCTGGAGTAGCGGGATTGAAACAGATACGCAGTATTTT. The chain recombines TRBV7-9 with TRBJ2-3; TRBD2 matches at 8 bases. After removal of 4 bases from V and 3 bases from J, the junction contained 9 bases not matched to a gene. The CDR3 covers 16 residues. Germline V gene lookup returns CDR1 SEHNR and CDR2 FQNEAQ (reference sequence). Based on the CDR3 plus reference TRBV7-9 and TRBJ2-3, the full variable domain is DTGVSQNPRHKITKRGQNVTFRCDPISEHNRLYWYRQTLGQGPEFLTYFQNEAQLEKSRLLSDRFSAERPKGSFSTLEIQRTEQGDSAMYLCASSWSSGIETDTQYFGPGTRLTVL.